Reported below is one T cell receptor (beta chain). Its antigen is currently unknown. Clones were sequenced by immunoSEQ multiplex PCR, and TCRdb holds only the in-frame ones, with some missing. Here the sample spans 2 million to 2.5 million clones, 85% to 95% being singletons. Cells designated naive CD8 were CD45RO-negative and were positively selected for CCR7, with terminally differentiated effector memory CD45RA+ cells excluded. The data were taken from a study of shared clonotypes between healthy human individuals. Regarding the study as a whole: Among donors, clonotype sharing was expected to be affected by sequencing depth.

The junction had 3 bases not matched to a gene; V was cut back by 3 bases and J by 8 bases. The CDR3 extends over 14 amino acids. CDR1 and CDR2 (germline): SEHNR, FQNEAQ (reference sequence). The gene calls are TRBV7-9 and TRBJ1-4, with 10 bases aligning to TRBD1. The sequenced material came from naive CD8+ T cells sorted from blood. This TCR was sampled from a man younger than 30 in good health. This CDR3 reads CASSLTGGFEKLFF. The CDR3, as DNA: TGTGCCAGCAGCTTGACAGGGGGCTTCGAAAAACTGTTTTTT.